This is a list of T cell receptor beta chains from one sample in a study of T cells in Graves' hyperthyroidism and ophthalmopathy. A single record per CDR3 protein comes from TCRdb applying MiXCR to the multiplex PCR reads. The sample consists of about 500,000 distinct CDR3 sequences, 13% to 15% of them appearing once. Specimen: blood. All receptors derive from a woman aged 18-35 years with Graves' hyperthyroidism. Each CDR3 is given with its conserved first and last residue. D genes are given only for firm matches. For some rows the clone size is stated as once, few or many, or as a class when expanded; others skip it.

V gene	D gene	J gene	clone size	CDR3 protein	CDR3 DNA
TRBV5-1	NA	TRBJ1-5	many	CASSPGATDNQPQHF	TGCGCCAGCAGCCCGGGGGCGACCGACAATCAGCCCCAGCATTTT
TRBV19	TRBD2	TRBJ2-1	many	CASSTTYSGLGYNEQFF	TGTGCCAGTAGTACCACTTATAGCGGGCTGGGCTACAATGAGCAGTTCTTC
TRBV6-1	NA	TRBJ1-2	NA	CASRPGPGSYGYTF	TGTGCCAGCCGACCCGGTCCGGGATCCTATGGCTACACCTTC
TRBV20-1	NA	TRBJ2-3	many	CSASIITDTQYF	TGCAGTGCTTCTATCATCACAGATACGCAGTATTTT
TRBV5-5	TRBD2	TRBJ2-1	NA	CASSLISGLGNEQFF	TGTGCCAGCAGCTTAATTAGCGGGTTGGGCAATGAGCAGTTCTTC
TRBV12-3/TRBV12-4	TRBD2	TRBJ2-4	many	CASSFPSGRAGANIQYF	TGTGCCAGCAGTTTTCCTAGCGGGAGGGCCGGGGCAAACATTCAGTACTTC
TRBV11-2	NA	TRBJ1-2	NA	CASSPPGWGYGYTF	TGTGCCAGCAGCCCGCCGGGTTGGGGCTATGGCTACACCTTC
TRBV3-1	NA	TRBJ1-1	many	CASSQDPMNTEAFF	TGTGCCAGCAGCCAGGACCCCATGAACACTGAAGCTTTCTTT
TRBV12-3/TRBV12-4	NA	TRBJ2-3	many	CASSFAGRGTDTQYF	TGTGCCAGCAGTTTCGCGGGTAGAGGCACAGATACGCAGTATTTT
TRBV2	TRBD1	TRBJ1-1	many	CASTGQGGTEAFF	TGTGCCAGCACCGGACAGGGTGGCACTGAAGCTTTCTTT
TRBV4-2	NA	TRBJ2-4	few	CASSQVSSGGAKNIQYF	TGTGCCAGCAGCCAAGTATCGTCCGGGGGAGCAAAAAACATTCAGTACTTC
TRBV29-1	TRBD1	TRBJ2-1	NA	CSGLTGDYNEQFF	TGCAGCGGGTTGACAGGGGACTACAATGAGCAGTTCTTC
TRBV10-3	TRBD1	TRBJ1-5	many	CAISAGTGPAQPQHF	TGTGCCATCAGTGCCGGGACAGGGCCCGCTCAGCCCCAGCATTTT
TRBV30	NA	TRBJ1-1	many	CASSTGNTEAFF	TGTGCCTCCTCCACAGGGAACACTGAAGCTTTCTTT
TRBV28	NA	TRBJ2-7	NA	CASSLLFAGDYEQYF	TGTGCCAGCAGTCTCCTTTTTGCGGGCGACTACGAGCAGTACTTC
TRBV27	NA	TRBJ2-3	few	CASNWGREADTQYF	TGTGCCAGCAACTGGGGCAGGGAGGCAGATACGCAGTATTTT
TRBV29-1	TRBD2	TRBJ2-1	NA	CSVAFPSGYEQFF	TGCAGCGTTGCATTCCCTAGCGGATACGAGCAGTTCTTC
TRBV12-3/TRBV12-4	NA	TRBJ2-7	many	CASSLGTDEQYF	TGTGCCAGCAGTTTAGGGACAGACGAGCAGTACTTC
TRBV29-1	NA	TRBJ1-5	NA	CSVVVGGNQPQHF	TGCAGCGTTGTCGTTGGGGGCAATCAGCCCCAGCATTTT
TRBV20-1	NA	TRBJ2-1	NA	CSARDPNEQFF	TGCAGTGCTAGAGATCCCAATGAGCAGTTCTTC
TRBV11-2	NA	TRBJ1-1	NA	CASSVRGAFF	TGTGCCAGCAGCGTACGGGGAGCTTTCTTT
TRBV12-5	NA	TRBJ1-1	many	CASGLVIWEAGGEAFF	TGTGCTAGTGGTTTGGTAATCTGGGAGGCCGGGGGTGAAGCTTTCTTT
TRBV11-2	NA	TRBJ2-3	NA	CASSLGQTHITDTQYF	TGTGCCAGCAGCTTAGGGCAAACCCACATCACAGATACGCAGTATTTT
TRBV19	NA	TRBJ1-3	NA	CASSLWTASGNTIYF	TGTGCCAGTAGTCTCTGGACAGCATCTGGAAACACCATATATTTT
TRBV4-3	NA	TRBJ1-2	NA	CASSQGPGVDGYTF	TGCGCCAGCAGCCAAGGTCCAGGGGTCGACGGCTACACCTTC
TRBV11-3	TRBD2	TRBJ2-7	many	CASSKREGSYEQYF	TGTGCCAGCAGTAAGCGGGAGGGCTCCTACGAGCAGTACTTC
TRBV11-2	TRBD2	TRBJ2-1	NA	CASSLTLAGVGYEQFF	TGTGCCAGCAGCTTAACCCTAGCGGGAGTGGGCTATGAGCAGTTCTTC
TRBV9	TRBD1	TRBJ2-6	NA	CASSVATGGAPTF	TGTGCCAGCAGCGTAGCTACAGGGGGAGCCCCGACTTTC
TRBV2	NA	TRBJ2-4	many	CASRDFALAKNIQYF	TGTGCCAGCAGAGATTTCGCTCTAGCCAAAAACATTCAGTACTTC
TRBV6-2/TRBV6-3	NA	TRBJ1-4	NA	CASSQQGQGEKLFF	TGTGCCAGCAGTCAACAGGGCCAAGGAGAAAAACTGTTTTTT
TRBV11-3	TRBD2	TRBJ2-1	many	CASSLLGTSGYNEQFF	TGTGCCAGCAGCTTACTGGGGACTAGCGGATACAATGAGCAGTTCTTC
TRBV20-1	NA	TRBJ2-3	many	CSARASGGGRTDTQYF	TGCAGTGCTAGAGCCTCCGGCGGAGGACGCACAGATACGCAGTATTTT
TRBV29-1	TRBD2	TRBJ2-3	many	CSVARLAISTDTQYF	TGCAGCGTTGCCAGACTAGCGATTAGCACAGATACGCAGTATTTT
TRBV6-1	NA	TRBJ1-2	many	CASSEASSFPVPVYYGYTF	TGTGCCAGCAGTGAAGCGTCCTCATTTCCCGTACCAGTCTATTATGGCTACACCTTC
TRBV30	NA	TRBJ1-1	many	CAWSREMHTEAFF	TGTGCCTGGAGTCGGGAAATGCACACTGAAGCTTTCTTT
TRBV4-1	NA	TRBJ2-5	NA	CASSRRPVEGETQYF	TGCGCCAGCAGCCGCCGCCCCGTCGAGGGAGAGACCCAGTACTTC
TRBV4-1	TRBD1	TRBJ1-4	few	CASSQDGLGTANEKLFF	TGCGCCAGCAGCCAAGATGGGTTGGGGACAGCTAATGAAAAACTGTTTTTT
TRBV7-9	NA	TRBJ2-1	NA	CASSLDTSYNEQFF	TGTGCCAGCAGCCTGGACACCTCCTACAATGAGCAGTTCTTC
TRBV2	NA	TRBJ2-3	many	CASKEAASTDTQYF	TGTGCCAGCAAGGAAGCAGCTAGCACAGATACGCAGTATTTT
TRBV5-1	NA	TRBJ2-1	NA	CASSPLGTLDNEQFF	TGCGCCAGCAGCCCCCTCGGGACTCTCGACAATGAGCAGTTCTTC
TRBV20-1	NA	TRBJ1-4	NA	CSARSPRRASEKLFF	TGCAGTGCTAGATCCCCCCGGAGGGCAAGCGAAAAACTGTTTTTT
TRBV5-1	TRBD1	TRBJ2-3	NA	CASRFGSGTGFADTQYF	TGCGCCAGCAGGTTCGGTTCCGGGACAGGGTTTGCAGATACGCAGTATTTT